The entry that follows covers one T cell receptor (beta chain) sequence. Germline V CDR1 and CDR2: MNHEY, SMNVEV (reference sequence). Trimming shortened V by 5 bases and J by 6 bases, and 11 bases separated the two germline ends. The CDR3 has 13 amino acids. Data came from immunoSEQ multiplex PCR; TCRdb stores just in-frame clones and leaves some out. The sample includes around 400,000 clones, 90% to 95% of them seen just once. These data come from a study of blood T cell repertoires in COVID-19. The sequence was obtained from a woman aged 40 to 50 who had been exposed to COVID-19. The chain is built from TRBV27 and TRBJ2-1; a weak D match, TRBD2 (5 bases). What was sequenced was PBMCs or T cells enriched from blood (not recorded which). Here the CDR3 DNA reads TGTGCCAGCAGTCTCCCTGGAGGCAATGAGCAGTTCTTC. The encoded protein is CASSLPGGNEQFF.